This section outlines one T cell receptor beta chain sequence together with its context. This sample was included in a study of blood T cell repertoires in COVID-19. Overall study: Material from acute and convalescent COVID-19 was sourced from the United States, Italy and Spain. Nucleic acid was either cDNA or gDNA, and it came from T cells, B-cell-depleted T cells, or PBMCs.

With 0 bases clipped from V and 8 bases from J, the junction kept 3 bases outside the gene matches. This CDR3 is built from 14 residues. Per the germline V gene, CDR1 is SGHDT and CDR2 is YYEEEE. In the authors' methods: Scientists estimated how many nucleated cells there were by amplifying reference gene primers. Only in-frame clones appear in the TCRdb table, and some are missing; sequencing was by immunoSEQ multiplex PCR. V and J calls and clone size are as listed in that table; D and trimming were resolved from the DNA. The table includes 45,000 to 70,000 clones, approximately 80% detected once. Sequencing input: peripheral blood. The chain has TRBV5-6 and TRBJ1-2; 11 bases are shared with TRBD1. This receptor was identified in a man in his fifties or sixties with acute or convalescent COVID-19. The CDR3 reads CASSLDRTGGGYTF. CDR3 in DNA: TGTGCCAGCAGCTTGGATCGGACAGGGGGCGGCTACACCTTC.